This T cell receptor (beta chain) was sequenced during a study of patients and donors after allogeneic stem cell transplantation. TCRdb passed the RT-PCR reads through MiXCR, listing each CDR3 protein once. The profile shows about 960,000 distinct CDR3 sequences, roughly 18% of them singletons. V was cut by 4 bases and J by 5 bases, with 15 bases left in between. This CDR3 region has 14 residues. Germline values: CDR1 SGHRS, CDR2 YFSETQ. This clonotype showed up just a few times. The source material was blood, either unsorted or a sorted T cell fraction (not recorded which). V is TRBV5-1 and J is TRBJ1-1; a possible D gene is TRBD1 (6 bases). The clonotype originates from a human donor who was either an allogeneic HSCT recipient or a stem cell or donor lymphocyte infusion donor (not recorded which). It is not recorded whose cells these are; they may come from a transplant donor. CDR3 region: CASSPTDSRTEAFF. CDR3 nucleotide sequence: TGCGCCAGCAGCCCCACGGACAGCCGGACTGAAGCTTTCTTT.